Sequencing of this T cell receptor (beta chain) was carried out in a study of blood T cell repertoires in COVID-19. Study summary: The origin of the acute and convalescent COVID-19 samples was the United States, Italy and Spain.

Methods used by the authors: Amplifying reference gene primers gave estimates of nucleated cell counts. The assay was immunoSEQ multiplex PCR, and TCRdb's table has in-frame clones only and misses some. V and J calls plus clone size are reproduced from that table; the DNA served to infer D and trimming. Altogether roughly 220,000 clones are present, 80% to 85% being singletons, with the ten largest covering about 20%. The V gene's germline CDR1 is SNHLY and CDR2 FYNNEI. The CDR3 spans 15 residues. V gave up 4 bases and J gave up 5 bases, with 14 bases separating them. This clonotype was sampled from a man in his thirties or forties with active or convalescent COVID-19. Sequenced sample: peripheral blood. The chain recombines TRBV2 with TRBJ2-2; D gene ambiguous. The CDR3 is CASSGIRVGTGELFF. The CDR3 region has the DNA TGTGCCAGCAGTGGAATCCGGGTTGGTACCGGGGAGCTGTTTTTT. Complete variable domain (other parts from reference TRBV2 and TRBJ2-2): EPEVTQTPSHQVTQMGQEVILRCVPISNHLYFYWYRQILGQKVEFLVSFYNNEISEKSEIFDDQFSVERPDGSNFTLKIRSTKLEDSAMYFCASSGIRVGTGELFFGEGSRLTVL.